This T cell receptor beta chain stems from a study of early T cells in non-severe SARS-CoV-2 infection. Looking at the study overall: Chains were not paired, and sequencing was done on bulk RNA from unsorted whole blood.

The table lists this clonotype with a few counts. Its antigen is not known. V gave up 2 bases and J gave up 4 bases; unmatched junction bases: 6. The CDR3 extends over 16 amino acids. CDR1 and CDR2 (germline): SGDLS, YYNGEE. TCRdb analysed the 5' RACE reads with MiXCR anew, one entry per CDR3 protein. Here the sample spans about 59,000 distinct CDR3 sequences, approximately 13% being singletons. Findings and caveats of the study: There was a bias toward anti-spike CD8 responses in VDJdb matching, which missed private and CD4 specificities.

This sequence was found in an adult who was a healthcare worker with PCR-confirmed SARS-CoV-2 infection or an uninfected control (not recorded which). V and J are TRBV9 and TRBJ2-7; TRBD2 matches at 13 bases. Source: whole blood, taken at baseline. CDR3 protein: CASSVRPTSGRYEQYF. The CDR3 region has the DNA TGTGCCAGCAGCGTCCGACCGACTAGCGGGAGGTACGAGCAGTACTTC.